This TCR beta chain was sequenced in a study of T cells after somatic rescue of genetic block. From germline, CDR1 is SQVTM and CDR2 ANQGSEA. V was shortened by 6 bases and J by 8 bases, with 29 bases between the two germline ends. The CDR3 has 17 amino acids. Only in-frame clones appear in the TCRdb table, and some are missing; sequencing was by immunoSEQ multiplex PCR. The table includes some 12,000 clones, 73% detected once. The V and J genes are TRBV29-1 and TRBJ2-1; tentatively, D is TRBD2 (7 bases). The source material was peripheral blood mononuclear cells (PBMCs). The origin of this receptor is a boy between 10 and 17 years old. The CDR3: CSVLGGGQLLSSYEQFF. Here the CDR3 DNA reads TGCAGCGTCCTAGGGGGAGGGCAACTCCTTTCGAGCTATGAGCAGTTCTTC.